This T cell receptor beta chain is from a study of OX40 agonist ivuxolimab in advanced cancers. General study points: In a subset of nonresponders, normalized T-cell clonal expansion was also low.

This CDR3 spans 16 amino acids. Germline V gene lookup returns CDR1 SGHAT and CDR2 FQNNGV. With V trimmed by 5 bases and J by 0 bases, 7 bases remained unmatched. Repertoires were generated with immunoSEQ multiplex PCR, while TCRdb's copy carries only in-frame clones and drops some. This sample has over 50,000 clones, with 88% found just once. A remark on this clone: Its antigen is undetermined.

The chain recombines TRBV11-2 with TRBJ2-7; 10 nucleotides agree with TRBD2. The TCR comes from an adult with an advanced solid tumor such as melanoma, head and neck, liver or kidney cancer. This specimen was CD4+ or CD8+ T cells sorted from blood, taken in a trial of the OX40 agonist ivuxolimab. This chain's CDR3 is CASSLGLAESSYEQYF. For the CDR3, the DNA is TGTGCCAGCAGCCTCGGACTAGCGGAAAGCTCCTACGAGCAGTACTTC.